This TCR beta chain was identified during a study of OX40 agonist ivuxolimab in advanced cancers. Looking at the study overall: Earlier anti-PD-1, anti-PD-L1 or anti-CTLA-4 therapy was permitted; 30% to 45% had received some. Study-wide results and limits: More expanded clones were seen, on average, in CD8+ T cells than in CD4+. CD4+ and CD8+ blood T cells expanded clonally by week 6 at 0.1 to 3.0 mg/kg. Partial responders treated at 0.1-3.0 mg/kg exhibited clonal expansion among the lowest measured.

Here immunoSEQ multiplex PCR was the method, and the copy in TCRdb shows in-frame clones only, minus some. The sample yields around 56,000 clones, roughly 86% seen once. CDR3 length: 13 amino acids. The germline CDR1 and CDR2 sequences are SGHRS and YFSETQ. V lost 0 bases to trimming and J lost 11 bases; unmatched junction nucleotides: 6. Points on this clone: Its antigen is not identified.

The TCR comes from an adult with an advanced solid tumor such as melanoma, head and neck, liver or kidney cancer. This chain links TRBV5-1 with TRBJ1-1; 8 bases are shared with TRBD1. Sequencing was performed on CD4+ or CD8+ T cells sorted from blood, taken in a trial of the OX40 agonist ivuxolimab. As DNA, the CDR3 is TGCGCCAGCAGCTTGGAGCCCAGGGGGCTGGCTTTCTTT. This gives the protein CASSLEPRGLAFF.